Each of the 19 T cell receptor beta chains below was sequenced from the same sample in a study of cytomegalovirus exposure and HLA in healthy donors. The PCR contained 60 Vbeta and 13 Jbeta primers. Using immunoSEQ multiplex PCR, the repertoire was profiled, and TCRdb retains in-frame clones only, with some absent. The sample contains some 140,000 clones, roughly 73% of which appear only once. Specimen: PBMCs. All receptors come from a male donor in good health and CMV-seronegative.

This chain connects TRBV5-4 to TRBJ2-3, with D maybe TRBD2 (7 bases). This CDR3 has 15 amino acids. Germline-derived CDR1 and CDR2 are SGHNT and YYREEE (reference sequence). The V and J ends lost 2 bases and 5 bases respectively, with 15 bases between them. The CDR3 loop reads CASSFAGARGDTQYF. The CDR3 DNA follows: TGTGCCAGCAGCTTCGCGGGGGCTAGAGGAGATACGCAGTATTTT.

The genes are TRBV5-4 and TRBJ2-5, with a tentative D call TRBD1 (7 bases). This CDR3 spans 19 amino acids. CDR1 and CDR2 (germline): SGHNT, YYREEE (reference sequence). The germline V and J ends were trimmed by 3 bases and 3 bases, with 27 bases remaining between them. The CDR3 bases are TGTGCCAGCAGCTGGACATCCGGGACTCCAATTCAGGGGGAAGAGACCCAGTACTTC. Translation gives CASSWTSGTPIQGEETQYF.

This chain uses TRBV27 with TRBJ1-1; D unclear. Germline lookup yields CDR1 MNHEY and CDR2 SMNVEV (reference sequence). The CDR3 contains 13 residues. Trimming cost V 5 bases and J 11 bases, with 18 bases left between them. Here the CDR3 DNA reads TGTGCCAGCAGTACTGGAGGGAGAACTGTGGCTTTCTTT. Translation: CASSTGGRTVAFF.

This clone occurred once. The chain recombines TRBV19 with TRBJ2-5; D is ambiguous. CDR3 size: 14 residues. V was pared by 5 bases and J by 5 bases, with 15 bases between. Germline values: CDR1 LNHDA, CDR2 SQIVND (reference sequence). CDR3 sequence: CASSEALKLETQYF. In nucleotides, the CDR3 is TGTGCCAGTAGTGAGGCACTTAAATTGGAGACCCAGTACTTC.

The chain combines TRBV29-1 with TRBJ2-5, with 9 bases aligning to TRBD1. The J call could be wrong; TRBJ2-7 is a better fit for the DNA end. The length of the CDR3 is 12 residues. From germline, CDR1 is SQVTM and CDR2 ANQGSEA. CDR3 sequence (DNA): TGCAGCATTACCTGGACAGGGGCCGAGCAGTACTTC. The encoded protein is CSITWTGAEQYF.

The chain links TRBV6-4 to TRBJ1-5; possibly TRBD1 for D (5 bases). CDR3 length equals 15 residues. Germline loops: CDR1 MRHNA, CDR2 SNTAGT. Trimming took 6 bases from V and 0 from J, leaving 12 bases between them. The CDR3 bases are TGTGCCAGCAGCCCCCAGGGAGGTAGCAATCAGCCCCAGCATTTT. Translated: CASSPQGGSNQPQHF.

This chain uses TRBV19 with TRBJ2-7; no reliable D call. Germline CDR1 is LNHDA and CDR2 is SQIVND (reference sequence). CDR3 length: 14 residues. The V gene lost 3 bases and the J gene lost 5 bases, with 14 bases spanning the gap. The CDR3 is CASSITLAVHEQYF. CDR3 DNA sequence: TGTGCCAGTAGTATTACCCTGGCGGTGCACGAGCAGTACTTC. The full variable domain, completed using reference TRBV19 and TRBJ2-7, is DGGITQSPKYLFRKEGQNVTLSCEQNLNHDAMYWYRQDPGQGLRLIYYSQIVNDFQKGDIAEGYSVSREKKESFPLTVTSAQKNPTAFYLCASSITLAVHEQYFGPGTRLTVT.

The chain carries TRBV28 and TRBJ2-6, with D perhaps TRBD2 (6 bases). V shed 2 bases and J shed 2 bases, with 16 bases lying between them. In germline, CDR1 is MDHEN, CDR2 SYDVKM. The CDR3 loop spans 18 amino acids. DNA for the CDR3: TGTGCCAGCAGTTTAGGGGCATCGGGACTTCCTGGGGCCAACGTCCTGACTTTC. Encoded protein: CASSLGASGLPGANVLTF.

The chain recombines TRBV19 with TRBJ2-5, with 7 bases matching TRBD2. Per germline, CDR1 LNHDA and CDR2 SQIVND (reference sequence). The V segment lost 7 bases and the J segment 4 bases; nucleotides outside the gene matches: 6. The CDR3 has 13 amino acids. CDR3 amino acids: CASTTWGGETQYF. The CDR3 bases are TGTGCCAGTACCACATGGGGGGGAGAGACCCAGTACTTC.

The chain has TRBV5-4 and TRBJ2-7; a possible D gene is TRBD2 (7 bases). V lost 2 bases and J lost 5, with 14 bases in between. Germline-derived CDR1 and CDR2 are SGHNT and YYREEE (reference sequence). The CDR3 runs 14 residues. The CDR3 is CASSLSGGEDEQYF. The CDR3 DNA sequence: TGTGCCAGCAGCTTATCGGGGGGCGAAGACGAGCAGTACTTC.

The genes are TRBV5-6 and TRBJ2-3; 12 positions match TRBD2. This CDR3 contains 18 residues. The germline V gene has CDR1 SGHDT and CDR2 YYEEEE. V lost 1 base, J lost 3 bases, and 9 bases stayed unmatched. The CDR3 coding sequence is TGTGCCAGCAGCTTGCCTAGCGGGGGGGCCTATCGGACAGATACGCAGTATTTT. This codes for CASSLPSGGAYRTDTQYF. Full variable domain (remainder filled in from reference TRBV5-6 and TRBJ2-3): DAGVTQSPTHLIKTRGQQVTLRCSPKSGHDTVSWYQQALGQGPQFIFQYYEEEERQRGNFPDRFSGHQFPNYSSELNVNALLLGDSALYLCASSLPSGGAYRTDTQYFGPGTRLTVL.

V and J are TRBV6-5 and TRBJ1-5, with D maybe TRBD1 (6 bases). Germline lookup yields CDR1 MNHEY and CDR2 SVGAGI. V lost 4 bases and J 0 bases, leaving 10 bases between the germline ends. The CDR3 has 15 residues. Here the CDR3 DNA reads TGTGCCAGCAGTTTCCAACAGGGTAGCAATCAGCCCCAGCATTTT. It yields the protein CASSFQQGSNQPQHF.

This chain uses TRBV5-1 with TRBJ2-3, with 8 bases that match TRBD2. Trimming at V came to 0 bases and at J to 6 bases, leaving 6 bases not matched to a gene. Germline loops: CDR1 SGHRS, CDR2 YFSETQ. CDR3 length equals 15 residues. CDR3 region: CASSLVAGGVDTQYF. The CDR3 DNA is TGCGCCAGCAGCTTGGTGGCGGGGGGTGTGGATACGCAGTATTTT.

This chain joins TRBV6-4 and TRBJ1-5; D not certain. The germline V gene has CDR1 MRHNA and CDR2 SNTAGT. The V end lost 8 bases, the J end lost 7 bases, and 21 bases lay between the germline ends. CDR3 length equals 15 residues. The CDR3 bases are TGTGCCAGCGGACCAGCGGCCCGAGCGGACCAGCCCCAGCATTTT. It specifies CASGPAARADQPQHF.

CDR3 in amino acids: CASSLGRVYEQYF. The CDR3, as DNA: TGTGCCAGCAGCTTGGGTCGAGTTTACGAGCAGTACTTC. The rearrangement links TRBV5-4 to TRBJ2-7, with unresolved D. CDR1 and CDR2 from the germline V gene are SGHNT and YYREEE (reference sequence). V gave up 0 bases and J gave up 4 bases, with 8 bases separating them. This CDR3 has 13 residues.

This clone was picked up a small number of times. The CDR3 sequence is CASSLERRGKGEQYF. DNA for the CDR3: TGTGCCAGCAGCTTGGAGCGCAGGGGGAAAGGCGAGCAGTACTTC. The rearrangement links TRBV5-6 to TRBJ2-7; 7 bases map to TRBD1. The CDR3 loop spans 15 amino acids. Germline-derived CDR1 and CDR2 are SGHDT and YYEEEE. The V gene end was trimmed by 0 bases and the J gene end by 6 bases; junction bases not matched to a gene: 9.

V is TRBV15 and J is TRBJ2-5; 8 bases agree with TRBD2. The CDR3 totals 15 residues. In germline, CDR1 is LNHNV, CDR2 YYDKDF (reference sequence). Trimming took 1 base from V and 3 from J; bases not matched to a gene: 4. The CDR3 reads CATSRVELAEETQYF. The DNA for the CDR3 is TGTGCCACCAGCAGAGTGGAACTAGCGGAAGAGACCCAGTACTTC.

The chain has TRBV25-1 and TRBJ2-7, with 7 bases lining up with TRBD2. Germline CDR1 MGHDK, CDR2 SYGVNS. J was trimmed by 6 bases and V by 3 bases; bases with no gene match: 11. The CDR3 consists of 15 residues. The CDR3 DNA sequence: TGTGCCAGCAGTGACCCCGGGACTAAGCCTTCCGAGCAGTACTTC. This sequence encodes CASSDPGTKPSEQYF.

This sequence joins TRBV5-1 and TRBJ2-5; TRBD2 matches at 16 bases. The DNA end is a closer match to TRBJ2-7, so the J assignment may be wrong. The CDR3 length is 18 residues. Germline CDR1 and CDR2: SGHRS and YFSETQ. CDR3 region: CASAPAGLAGGRVGEQYF. The CDR3 coding sequence is TGCGCCAGCGCCCCCGCGGGACTAGCGGGGGGGCGGGTCGGCGAGCAGTACTTC.